This entry is about one TCR beta chain. Its antigen is unknown. No base-level quality is on record; no much larger clone is a single base apart. This sample is drawn from a study of blood T cell repertoires in COVID-19 (dated by TCRdb to between 2020 and 2021). With regard to the full study: Samples from collaborators originated in the United States, Italy and Spain and spanned both the acute and convalescent phases of COVID-19. The prospective study material was composed of cDNA or gDNA derived from T cells, B-cell-depleted T cells, or PBMCs. A de-identified subject ID, COVID-19 status, age in years and sex were almost always included in the sample metadata. HLA class I and class II types, where available, came from metadata supplied by the sample provider rather than from assay-based typing. The samples were drawn from the first 160 participants of the ongoing ImmuneRACE study and from 1,254 subjects provided by 6 global collaborators. A freely available public database, intended as a resource for researchers studying the immune response to SARS-CoV-2, is where the repertoires were released. Deeply sampled blood TCRbeta repertoires from subjects exposed to, actively infected with, or recovered from COVID-19 were included in the dataset. Summary of the overall study and its limitations: The amount of clinical and demographic metadata varied by source and participant and was provided uncurated.

Whole blood was collected in K2EDTA tubes by collaborating institutions according to the institutions' own protocols. For TCRbeta analysis, collaborator samples were shipped as frozen whole blood, as isolated PBMCs, or as DNA extracted from either sample type. TCRbeta CDR3 regions were amplified from genomic DNA by means of the immunoSEQ Assay, a bias-controlled multiplex PCR. As for the original processing: The number of nucleated cells in each sample was estimated from the amplification of reference gene primers within the assay. To quantify the absolute abundance of each unique TCRbeta CDR3 rearrangement, sequence reads were collapsed and filtered. For each sample, productive Simpson clonality was calculated by taking the square root of Simpson's diversity index across productive rearrangements. The table was pulled from immuneACCESS by TCRdb, which kept in-frame rearrangements only. Such tables lose some clones; where checked, under half of the loss comes from unresolved V genes, and the rest has no known cause. V, J and clone size were drawn from that table, and D and trimming were deduced from the DNA. In this sample the table shows some 130,000 clones, around 85% of which occur a single time. The top ten constitute 4.3% of the sample.

V is reduced by 5 bases and J by 3 bases, leaving a spacing of 24 bases between them. For CDR1 and CDR2, the germline V gene (reference sequence) lists PRHDT and FYEKMQ. Inclusive of the bounding cysteine and phenylalanine, the CDR3 is 18 residues long. Left in the record is the CDR3 DNA by itself, 54 bases read in frame from the first base. Sequences were obtained from peripheral blood. The chain is assembled from TRBV13 and TRBJ2-3; TRBD2 is perhaps the D gene, given 6 matching bases. This clonotype was sampled from a human donor in a cohort sampled during active COVID-19. The CDR3 region: CASSTRGRGAPVTDTQYF. Read as DNA, the sequence is TGTGCCAGCAGCACCCGCGGACGCGGGGCCCCGGTTACAGATACGCAGTATTTT.